The 24 T cell receptor beta chains below were found in one sample sequenced in a study of blood T cells in healthy people across ages. Combining a sample-barcoded 5' primer with a J-beta primer mix, a second PCR ran for roughly 6 to 12 cycles. TCRdb recomputed calls from the 5' RACE reads with MiXCR, one row per CDR3 protein. The sample records 780,000 or so distinct CDR3 sequences, 56% being singletons. Sequences were obtained from blood. The receptors derive from a man aged 35-49 years in good health.

The chain recombines TRBV12-3 or TRBV12-4 with TRBJ1-4, with TRBD1 identical over 9 bases. Unmatched junction bases numbered 5, after V lost 5 bases and J lost 4 bases. This CDR3 region has 15 residues. The CDR3 sequence is CASSPGQGFNEKLFF. The CDR3 region has the DNA TGTGCCAGCAGTCCCGGACAGGGGTTTAATGAAAAACTGTTTTTT.

The chain uses TRBV5-5 and TRBJ1-1; no definite D call. This CDR3 contains 13 residues. Germline assignment: CDR1 SGHKS and CDR2 YYEKEE (reference sequence). Trimming left V 3 bases short and J 0 bases short, with 6 bases between. DNA of the CDR3: TGTGCCAGCAGCTCCGGAGTGAACACTGAAGCTTTCTTT. Its translation is CASSSGVNTEAFF.

The V gene is TRBV7-2, the J gene TRBJ2-1; maybe TRBD1 (6 bases). The CDR3 is 14 amino acids. Per the germline V gene, CDR1 is SGHTA and CDR2 is FQGNSA. The V end was cut by 1 base, the J end by 7 bases, with 11 bases between. The CDR3 loop is CASSLGPGVNEQFF. CDR3 nucleotides: TGTGCCAGCAGCTTAGGTCCAGGGGTTAATGAGCAGTTCTTC.

The V gene is TRBV20-1, the J gene TRBJ1-5, with D unresolved. V lost 7 bases and J lost 0, with 10 bases in between. The CDR3 runs to 13 residues. CDR1 is DFQATT and CDR2 is SNEGSKA in the germline V gene (reference sequence). The CDR3 protein is CSGFEDSNQPQHF. The CDR3 DNA sequence: TGCAGTGGGTTTGAGGATAGCAATCAGCCCCAGCATTTT.

The chain couples TRBV5-1 to TRBJ2-1, with D tentatively TRBD1 (5 bases). The CDR3 consists of 14 residues. The V gene lost 0 bases and the J gene lost 4 bases, with 8 bases spanning the gap. The germline gives CDR1 SGHRS, CDR2 YFSETQ. The CDR3 DNA reads TGCGCCAGCAGCTTGGCTGACAGATACAATGAGCAGTTCTTC. Protein sequence: CASSLADRYNEQFF.

The chain is built from TRBV20-1 and TRBJ2-3; 12 nucleotides align to TRBD2. V lost 5 bases to trimming and J lost 4 bases; unmatched junction nucleotides: 10. Looked up from germline, CDR1 is DFQATT and CDR2 is SNEGSKA (reference sequence). CDR3 length equals 16 residues. CDR3 bases: TGCAGTGCTCACCAACCGACTAGCGGGAGCCCAGATACGCAGTATTTT. Amino acid sequence: CSAHQPTSGSPDTQYF.

The sample holds one count of this clonotype. This chain uses TRBV5-1 with TRBJ2-7, with TRBD1 identical over 7 bases. The J segment lost 2 bases and the V segment lost 4 bases, leaving 6 bases of the junction unmatched. The germline CDR1 and CDR2 sequences are SGHRS and YFSETQ. The CDR3 is 14 residues long. The CDR3 bases are TGCGCCAGCAGCCAAACAGGGGACGCCTACGAGCAGTACTTC. This encodes CASSQTGDAYEQYF.

The V call is TRBV12-3 or TRBV12-4, the J call TRBJ2-5, with 7 bases lining up with TRBD2. Losses at the gene ends were 7 bases for V and 11 bases for J; bases not matched to a gene: 13. The CDR3 has 13 amino acids. CDR3 in DNA: TGTGCCAGCACCGGGGACTACCTTGGGGAGCAGTACTTC. Residues: CASTGDYLGEQYF.

This sequence joins TRBV13 and TRBJ2-3; D is tentatively TRBD1 or TRBD2 (6 bases each). V lost 5 bases and J lost 3, with 18 bases in between. The CDR3 consists of 16 residues. Germline values: CDR1 PRHDT, CDR2 FYEKMQ (reference sequence). CDR3 in DNA: TGTGCCAGCAGCCCGGGCGGAGGGGGTGAGACAGATACGCAGTATTTT. This sequence encodes CASSPGGGGETDTQYF.

This chain connects TRBV9 to TRBJ2-5; TRBD1 matches at 7 bases. There are 16 residues in the CDR3. The junction had 16 bases not matched to a gene; V was cut back by 4 bases and J by 7 bases. The germline CDR1 and CDR2 sequences are SGDLS and YYNGEE. The CDR3 DNA follows: TGTGCCAGCAGCCAAATAGATAAAGGGGGCTTTGGGACCCAGTACTTC. This sequence encodes CASSQIDKGGFGTQYF.

In its sample, this clonotype was seen many times. This sequence joins TRBV3-1 and TRBJ2-1; the D is unclear. This CDR3 comprises 11 residues. Trimming took 4 bases from V and 9 from J, leaving 7 bases between them. Germline loops: CDR1 LGHDT, CDR2 YNNKEL (reference sequence). CDR3 in amino acids: CASSLLSEQFF. CDR3 in DNA: TGTGCCAGCAGCCTACTTAGTGAGCAGTTCTTC.

The V call is TRBV7-2, the J call TRBJ2-3, with unresolved D. V lost 1 base, J lost 4 bases, and 12 bases lay in between. From germline, CDR1 is SGHTA and CDR2 FQGNSA. This CDR3 has 15 amino acids. The CDR3 DNA sequence: TGTGCCAGCAGCTTAGTGGCCCTGCGGCCAGATACGCAGTATTTT. Its protein product is CASSLVALRPDTQYF.

The V gene is TRBV4-2, the J gene TRBJ2-7; D not resolved. The V gene's germline CDR1 is LGHNA and CDR2 YNFKEQ. V was pared by 4 bases and J by 3 bases, with 10 bases between. CDR3 length equals 13 residues. CDR3 protein: CASSRDRVYEQYV. For the CDR3, the DNA is TGTGCCAGCAGCCGAGATCGGGTCTACGAGCAGTACGTC.

This rearrangement joins TRBV10-3 to TRBJ1-6; D remains ambiguous. V was shortened by 2 bases and J by 5 bases, with 7 bases between the two germline ends. The germline V gene has CDR1 ENHRY and CDR2 SYGVKD. This CDR3 spans 14 amino acids. The CDR3 loop reads CAISEKRDNSPLHF. CDR3 DNA sequence: TGTGCCATCAGTGAGAAGAGGGATAATTCACCCCTCCACTTT.

The genes are TRBV7-2 and TRBJ2-5; 10 nucleotides agree with TRBD1. The DNA end favors TRBJ2-7, so the J call may be wrong. The CDR3 runs 15 residues. Germline-derived CDR1 and CDR2 are SGHTA and FQGNSA. CDR3 bases: TGTGCCAGCAGTCCTGACAGGGGGCCCCCCTACGAGCAGTACTTC. Residues: CASSPDRGPPYEQYF.

The chain uses TRBV7-2 and TRBJ1-1; D perhaps matches TRBD1 (6 bases). Germline V gene data show CDR1 as SGHTA and CDR2 as FQGNSA. The length of the CDR3 is 15 residues. The ends were cut back, 7 bases at V and 1 base at J, with 16 bases in the middle. CDR3 bases: TGTGCCAGCATAAGCTTAAGGACAGAGAACACTGAAGCTTTCTTT. Translating it yields CASISLRTENTEAFF.

On this clonotype: One junction end disagrees with the germline gene, perhaps due to a read error. V is TRBV5-1 and J is TRBJ2-1; D uncertain. This CDR3 contains 11 residues. Germline V gene sequence: CDR1 SGHRS, CDR2 YFSETQ. This chain's CDR3 is CASSFRDEQFF. The CDR3 nucleotides are TGTGCCAGCAGTTTTAGGGATGAGCAGTTCTTC.

The chain uses TRBV4-3 and TRBJ2-7; D remains unclear. The germline V gene encodes CDR1 LGHNA and CDR2 YSLEER. The V and J ends lost 3 bases and 6 bases respectively, with 15 bases between them. The CDR3 totals 14 residues. The DNA for the CDR3 is TGCGCCAGCAGCCAGGCCTCCGACTTTACCGAGCAGTACTTC. Translation gives CASSQASDFTEQYF.

This sequence joins TRBV25-1 and TRBJ2-1; TRBD2 aligns across 9 bases. The DNA end lines up better with TRBJ2-7; the J call may be wrong. This CDR3 region has 17 residues. Germline V CDR1 and CDR2: MGHDK, SYGVNS. CDR3 bases: TGTGCCAGCAGTGAATTAAAAGGGACTAGCAGCGGGAATGAGCAGTACTTC. It translates to CASSELKGTSSGNEQYF.

V and J are TRBV7-6 and TRBJ2-4, with 12 nucleotides matching TRBD1. The J call may be incorrect, as the DNA end agrees better with TRBJ2-7. Germline V gene data show CDR1 as SGHVS and CDR2 as FNYEAQ. The CDR3 has 16 residues. CDR3 bases: TGTGCCAGCAGCTTATGGGACAGGGGGCCCAACTACGAGCAGTACTTC. As protein: CASSLWDRGPNYEQYF.

V usage is TRBV20-1 and J usage is TRBJ2-2, with unresolved D. The CDR3 is 14 amino acids. Germline V gene sequence: CDR1 DFQATT, CDR2 SNEGSKA (reference sequence). The germline V and J ends were trimmed by 1 base and 1 base, with 7 bases remaining between them. CDR3 residues: CSARAVVNTGELFF. Written as DNA, the CDR3 is TGCAGTGCTAGAGCAGTCGTGAACACCGGGGAGCTGTTTTTT.

The gene calls are TRBV6-6 and TRBJ2-7, with unresolved D. The CDR3 contains 13 residues. Germline-derived CDR1 and CDR2 are MNHNY and SVGAGI (reference sequence). Trimming cost V 2 bases and J 5 bases, with 10 bases left between them. Here the CDR3 reads CASSYPQENEQYF. In DNA, the CDR3 is TGTGCCAGCAGTTACCCACAAGAGAACGAGCAGTACTTC.

This clonotype was observed a handful of times. The chain combines TRBV4-2 with TRBJ2-6; D is undetermined. The germline CDR1 and CDR2 sequences are LGHNA and YNFKEQ. The length of the CDR3 is 15 residues. The V end was cut by 0 bases, the J end by 1 base, with 4 bases between. The CDR3 spells CASSQETSGANVLTF. The DNA for the CDR3 is TGTGCCAGCAGCCAAGAGACTTCTGGGGCCAACGTCCTGACTTTC.

This clonotype was seen a few times. This chain links TRBV4-3 with TRBJ2-1; perhaps TRBD2 as D (6 bases). The CDR3 length is 15 residues. Germline values: CDR1 LGHNA, CDR2 YSLEER. V was shortened by 4 bases and J by 4 bases, with 14 bases between the two germline ends. Written as DNA, the CDR3 is TGCGCCAGCAGCCCACCGGGACTCCTTTACAATGAGCAGTTCTTC. Encoded protein: CASSPPGLLYNEQFF.